Listed below are T cell receptor beta chains from one sample, sequenced in a study of blood T cell repertoires in COVID-19. Generated by immunoSEQ multiplex PCR, the TCRdb table keeps only in-frame clones and is missing some. This sample yields about 250,000 clones, of which 83% are seen a single time; around 3.3% belongs to the top ten. The sequenced sample was PBMCs or T cells enriched from blood (not recorded which). The receptor set was obtained from a woman in her thirties or forties who had been exposed to COVID-19. Each CDR3 is given with its conserved first and last residue. D genes are given only for firm matches. Expanded clones get a size class; other rows say once, few or many, or leave the size out.

v_call,j_call,d_call,clone_size,cdr3_nt,cdr3_aa
TRBV2,TRBJ1-5,-,-,TGTGCCAGCATGGGGGCGCCAGGCAATCAGCCCCAGCATTTT,CASMGAPGNQPQHF
TRBV28,TRBJ2-3,TRBD2,-,TGTGCCAGCAGTTCTAGCGGAACTAGCACAGATACGCAGTATTTT,CASSSSGTSTDTQYF
TRBV5-1,TRBJ2-2,TRBD1,once,TGCGCCAGCAGCCCTGGGACAGGGGGCACCGGGGAGCTGTTTTTT,CASSPGTGGTGELFF
TRBV19,TRBJ1-3,-,once,TGTGCCAGTAGTATAACGTACGCGGCTAGCTCTGGAAACACCATATATTTT,CASSITYAASSGNTIYF
TRBV7-2,TRBJ2-5,TRBD2,-,TGTGCCAGCAGCCTCCTAGCGGGACAAGAGACCCAGTACTTC,CASSLLAGQETQYF
TRBV18,TRBJ2-7,TRBD1,-,TGTGCCAGCTCACCAACAGGGGGCTCGTCGGTCGAGCAGTACTTC,CASSPTGGSSVEQYF
TRBV12-5,TRBJ2-3,-,-,TGTGCTAGTGGTTTTACGACAGGCACAGATACGCAGTATTTT,CASGFTTGTDTQYF
TRBV7-3,TRBJ2-7,TRBD2,-,TGTGCCAGCAGCCTCAGCGGGGGGAACTACGAGCAGTACTTC,CASSLSGGNYEQYF
TRBV2,TRBJ2-4,TRBD2,few,TGTGCCAGCAGTGAGGGGACTAGCGGAAACATTCAGTACTTC,CASSEGTSGNIQYF
TRBV27,TRBJ1-5,-,-,TGTGCCAGCAGTTTCGAGAGCAATCAGCCCCAGCATTTT,CASSFESNQPQHF
TRBV5-1,TRBJ2-7,-,-,TGCGCCAGCAGCCAAGACGGGGGTCCCCCCTACGAGCAGTACTTC,CASSQDGGPPYEQYF
TRBV19,TRBJ2-2,-,-,TGTGCCAGTACCGCTCTTGACACCCCCGGCGGGGAGCTGTTTTTT,CASTALDTPGGELFF
TRBV28,TRBJ1-2,TRBD1,-,TGTGCCAGCAGTTCGACAGGGGGCGCCCGGGGATCCTATGGCTACACCTTC,CASSSTGGARGSYGYTF
TRBV3-1/TRBV3-2,TRBJ2-3,TRBD2,-,TGTGCCAGCAGCACGGGACTAGCGGGGGATACGCAGTATTTT,CASSTGLAGDTQYF
TRBV7-3,TRBJ1-1,-,-,TGTGCCAGCAGCTTATTAGGGGGGGCTGTAACTGAAGCTTTCTTT,CASSLLGGAVTEAFF
TRBV30,TRBJ1-5,-,-,TGTGCCTGGAGTAGGGGGGGGGCAAGTCAGCCCCAGCATTTT,CAWSRGGASQPQHF
TRBV18,TRBJ2-1,TRBD2,-,TGTGCCAGCTCACAAGAGACTAGCGGTTACAATGAGCAGTTCTTC,CASSQETSGYNEQFF
TRBV11-1,TRBJ2-3,-,-,TGTGCCAGCAGCTCAACCGGGCGGGGCAGCACAGATACGCAGTATTTT,CASSSTGRGSTDTQYF
TRBV7-8,TRBJ2-2,-,-,TGTGCCAGCAGCTTTGGCGGGGCGCCCGGGGAGCTGTTTTTT,CASSFGGAPGELFF
TRBV9,TRBJ1-2,TRBD1,-,TGTGCCAGCAGCGTAGGCTCTAGGGACAGGCGGGGCGGGTTATATGGCTACACCTTC,CASSVGSRDRRGGLYGYTF
TRBV5-5,TRBJ1-1,-,once,TGTGCCAGCAGCGGGCCGGCGAGCGGCACTGAAGCTTTCTTT,CASSGPASGTEAFF
TRBV2,TRBJ2-3,TRBD2,-,TGTGCCAGCAGATTAGCGGGGGGGCCGGTCGCAGATACGCAGTATTTT,CASRLAGGPVADTQYF
TRBV9,TRBJ1-6,-,-,TGTGCCAGCAGCGTCCAGAACGGGCCCCTCCACTTT,CASSVQNGPLHF
TRBV19,TRBJ1-5,-,-,TGTGCCAGTAATCCAGGGGCGCGTGGTCAGCCCCAGCATTTT,CASNPGARGQPQHF
TRBV5-1,TRBJ1-1,-,-,TGCGCCAGCAGCTTTGCCAGGGGTAACACTGAAGCTTTCTTT,CASSFARGNTEAFF
TRBV2,TRBJ2-6,-,-,TGTGCCAGCACTAAAGGACGGGGCTCTGGGGCCAACGTCCTGACTTTC,CASTKGRGSGANVLTF
TRBV6-2/TRBV6-3,TRBJ2-7,-,-,TGTGCCAGCAGTTATAGTTATGGACTCCCAGACTCCTACGAGCAGTACTTC,CASSYSYGLPDSYEQYF
TRBV6-6,TRBJ1-1,-,-,TGTGCCAGCAGTTACTCTCAGGGTTGGACTGAAGCTTTCTTT,CASSYSQGWTEAFF
TRBV7-9,TRBJ2-7,TRBD1,once,TGTGCCAGCAGCTCAGAGGGACAGGGGGCCAACGAGCAGTACTTC,CASSSEGQGANEQYF
TRBV12-5,TRBJ1-6,-,-,TGTGCTAGTGGTTTGCCGGGAGAGGGTTCACCCCTCCACTTT,CASGLPGEGSPLHF
TRBV19,TRBJ1-5,-,-,TGTGCCAGTAGTGCGACGGGGGGTGGCAATCAGCCCCAGCATTTT,CASSATGGGNQPQHF
TRBV7-3,TRBJ2-1,TRBD2,-,TGTGCCAGCAGCCTAGAAAGCGGGGCGAGCTCCTACAATGAGCAGTTCTTC,CASSLESGASSYNEQFF
TRBV5-1,TRBJ1-3,-,-,TGCGCCAGCAGCTCTTCAGGGGTGAGCTCTGGAAACACCATATATTTT,CASSSSGVSSGNTIYF
TRBV7-2,TRBJ2-3,-,-,TGTGCCAGCAGCTTAGGGGGAGGCAAGGGAATTTCCACAGATACGCAGTATTTT,CASSLGGGKGISTDTQYF
TRBV28,TRBJ2-1,TRBD1,-,TGTGCCAGCAGAAGACAGGGGGCCCGGGGTGAGCAGTTCTTC,CASRRQGARGEQFF
TRBV11-3,TRBJ2-5,TRBD2,-,TGTGCCAGCAGCTTAGTAGGCGGGGGAGGAGAGACCCAGTACTTC,CASSLVGGGGETQYF
TRBV15,TRBJ2-5,TRBD1,-,TGTGCCACCAGCAGAACAGAACAGGGGGCGATGGGAGAGACCCAGTACTTC,CATSRTEQGAMGETQYF
TRBV5-1,TRBJ1-1,TRBD1,-,TGCGCCAGCAGCGGGACAGGGGGTTTCGGGGGCACTGAAGCTTTCTTT,CASSGTGGFGGTEAFF
TRBV2,TRBJ1-2,-,-,TGTGCCAGCAGTGAAGGAGGAGCTCTCTATGGCTACACCTTC,CASSEGGALYGYTF
TRBV28,TRBJ2-7,-,-,TGTGCCAGCAGTGTACACAGTACTTCCTACGAGCAGTACTTC,CASSVHSTSYEQYF
TRBV3-1/TRBV3-2,TRBJ2-7,TRBD2,-,TGTGCCAGCAGCCAAGATAGAATTATAGCGGGGGGTCCCTCCTACGAGCAGTACTTC,CASSQDRIIAGGPSYEQYF
TRBV5-6,TRBJ1-2,-,-,TGTGCCAGCGGCCAATGGGGAGGCTATGGCTACACCTTC,CASGQWGGYGYTF
TRBV28,TRBJ2-2,TRBD1,-,TGTGCCAGCAGTTCGGGGAGTAGGGGGCCCGGGGAGCTGTTTTTT,CASSSGSRGPGELFF
TRBV5-1,TRBJ1-3,TRBD1,-,TGCGCCAGCAGCTTCGGACAGGGGAACACCATATATTTT,CASSFGQGNTIYF
TRBV3-1/TRBV3-2,TRBJ1-6,TRBD1,-,TGTGCCAGCAGCCAAGTTTGGCGGACAGGGACACCTCCACCCCTCCACTTT,CASSQVWRTGTPPPLHF
TRBV5-5,TRBJ2-2,TRBD2,-,TGTGCCAGCATTGGGACTAGCGGGGCGAACACCGGGGAGCTGTTTTTT,CASIGTSGANTGELFF
TRBV30,TRBJ1-2,-,once,TGTGCCTGGAATTACGGGGGATCGGATGGCTACACCTTC,CAWNYGGSDGYTF
TRBV20-1,TRBJ1-2,-,-,TGCAGTGCCTCGACAGGTTATGGCTACACCTTC,CSASTGYGYTF
TRBV28,TRBJ1-2,-,-,TGTGCCAGCAGCTACCGGGGTAGGGTCCTCTATGGCTACACCTTC,CASSYRGRVLYGYTF
TRBV19,TRBJ1-2,-,few,TGTGCCAGTAGGGGACTGGGAAGAAACTATGGCTACACCTTC,CASRGLGRNYGYTF
TRBV2,TRBJ2-2,TRBD1,-,TGTGCCAGCAGCCAGGGGGCGCGCACCGGGGAGCTGTTTTTT,CASSQGARTGELFF
TRBV6-2/TRBV6-3,TRBJ2-7,TRBD1,-,TGTGCCAGCAGCCCTTCGGGACAGGGGTCATCCGAGCAGTACTTC,CASSPSGQGSSEQYF
TRBV7-2,TRBJ1-2,TRBD1,-,TGTGCCAGCAGCGAGACGACAGGGATCCTCGGCTACACCTTC,CASSETTGILGYTF
TRBV2,TRBJ1-1,-,many,TGTGCCAGCAGTGTTAGACAGAAGCATTCTGAAGCTTTCTTT,CASSVRQKHSEAFF
TRBV7-8,TRBJ2-5,TRBD2,-,TGTGCCAGCAGCTTAGCCCGGACTAGCGGCCCCAATGTGTCCCAGTACTTC,CASSLARTSGPNVSQYF
TRBV4-1,TRBJ2-1,TRBD1,once,TGCGCCAGCAGCCAGCCGGGACAGGGTCACAATGAGCAGTTCTTC,CASSQPGQGHNEQFF
TRBV5-4,TRBJ1-6,-,-,TGTGCCAGCAGCATTGGGGCAGGGGAGGGCCAAATTTCACCCCTCCACTTT,CASSIGAGEGQISPLHF
TRBV9,TRBJ2-2,-,once,TGTGCCAGCAGCGTCTGGTATGGGGGGGCACCGGACACCGGGGAGCTGTTTTTT,CASSVWYGGAPDTGELFF
TRBV29-1,TRBJ2-7,TRBD2,-,TGCAGCGTTGAAGGGGCTAGCGGGGGGACCTACGAGCAGTACTTC,CSVEGASGGTYEQYF